Here is one T cell receptor (beta chain) with its context. Its matching antigen is unknown. This record comes from a study of cytomegalovirus exposure and HLA in healthy donors. Study-level information: Earlier findings included about 120 million unique TCR beta sequences obtained from some 180 million T cells. Early on, a data release was issued that held about 85 million unique TCRs from HLA-typed donors. Within the Caucasian-associated ancestry cluster were about 81% of the 350 to 400 genotyped donors. Study-wide points: In an earlier analysis, productive rearrangement rates for most beta V segments clustered near 87% or 30%.

PCR involved 60 Vbeta and 13 Jbeta primers. TCRdb's copy holds only in-frame clones and misses some; the assay was immunoSEQ multiplex PCR. The sample has over 70,000 clones; roughly 66% are singletons. Germline V gene data show CDR1 as SGHDN and CDR2 as FVKESK. The V and J ends lost 6 bases and 5 bases, in that order; junction bases with no gene match: 7. This CDR3 is 14 amino acids long. The sequence was obtained from a man younger than 40 in good health and CMV-seronegative. The chain carries TRBV14 and TRBJ1-1; 9 nucleotides agree with TRBD1. Source material: PBMCs. CDR3 sequence (DNA): TGTGCCAGCAGGTCCGGGACAGGGTGGACTGAAGCTTTCTTT. Its protein product is CASRSGTGWTEAFF.